This T cell receptor (beta chain) was recorded in a study of cytomegalovirus exposure and HLA in healthy donors. Overall study findings and caveats: An observed cluster of highly shared sequence variants was recorded as a likely sequencing artifact. Earlier analysis looked at TCR beta V segments, and most were productive about 90% or about 30% of the time. There were some V segments, including TRBV6-2 and TRBV6-3, excluded as indistinguishable. Later work showed greater clonal expansion in HLA-associated TCR beta chains than in equally common others.

The table lists this clone with a few counts. Its antigen remains unknown. CDR3 length: 16 residues. V gave up 4 bases and J gave up 10 bases; unmatched junction bases: 13. Germline lookup yields CDR1 SGHRS and CDR2 YFSETQ. PCR used 60 Vbeta primers and 13 Jbeta primers. Using immunoSEQ multiplex PCR, the repertoire was profiled, and TCRdb retains in-frame clones only, with some absent. The sample lists 150,000 to 200,000 clones, about 65% seen once, with roughly 4.4% in the top ten. This clonotype was sampled from a woman under 30 in good health and CMV-seropositive. This rearrangement joins TRBV5-1 to TRBJ2-1; the match to TRBD2 covers 11 bases. The specimen sequenced was PBMCs. CDR3 amino acids: CASSPGASGRLEEQFF. CDR3 nucleotides: TGCGCCAGCAGCCCGGGAGCTAGCGGGAGGCTGGAGGAGCAGTTCTTC. The entire variable domain, with the rest obtained from reference TRBV5-1 and TRBJ2-1, is as follows: KAGVTQTPRYLIKTRGQQVTLSCSPISGHRSVSWYQQTPGQGLQFLFEYFSETQRNKGNFPGRFSGRQFSNSRSEMNVSTLELGDSALYLCASSPGASGRLEEQFFGPGTRLTVL.